The 21 T cell receptor beta chains presented below share a single source sample, sequenced in a study of PD-L1 blockade in urothelial cancer. Measured with immunoSEQ multiplex PCR; TCRdb has only the in-frame clones, and not every one. The sample holds roughly 49,000 clones, about 86% seen once. Described time point: pretreatment peripheral blood. The specimen comprised PBMCs, sampled around atezolizumab (anti-PD-L1) treatment. The source of these receptors is a man aged 55 to 70 with urothelial cancer.

V and J are TRBV4-2 and TRBJ2-7; no clear D. From germline, CDR1 is LGHNA and CDR2 YNFKEQ. V lost 0 bases and J 0 bases, leaving 9 bases between the germline ends. CDR3 length: 15 residues. In nucleotides, the CDR3 is TGTGCCAGCAGCCAAGAGCATGAGAACTCCTACGAGCAGTACTTC. This gives the protein CASSQEHENSYEQYF.

This chain links TRBV11-2 with TRBJ1-1, with 8 bases that match TRBD1. This CDR3 is built from 15 residues. Germline assignment: CDR1 SGHAT and CDR2 FQNNGV. The ends lost 4 bases at V and 0 bases at J; junction bases unmatched: 4. The chain's CDR3 is CASSSRQGMNTEAFF. CDR3 sequence (DNA): TGTGCCAGCAGCTCCCGACAGGGGATGAACACTGAAGCTTTCTTT.

This chain joins TRBV6-6 and TRBJ1-5; weak D call: TRBD1 (6 bases). The ends were cut back, 6 bases at V and 6 bases at J, with 12 bases in the middle. This CDR3 region has 13 residues. Germline V gene lookup returns CDR1 MNHNY and CDR2 SVGAGI (reference sequence). CDR3 nucleotide sequence: TGTGCCAGCAGCACCGACAGGTCTCAGCCCCAGCATTTT. Amino acid sequence: CASSTDRSQPQHF.

The chain recombines TRBV5-4 with TRBJ1-2; 12 nucleotides agree with TRBD1. With 2 bases clipped from V and 4 bases from J, the junction kept 3 bases outside the gene matches. CDR3 length: 15 amino acids. Germline lookup yields CDR1 SGHNT and CDR2 YYREEE (reference sequence). The CDR3 DNA reads as TGTGCCAGCAGCTTTGGGACAGGGGGCCTCTATGGCTACACCTTC. Amino acids: CASSFGTGGLYGYTF.

The CDR3 region has the DNA TGTGCCAGCTCACCAGGACCGGGACAGGACTTCCAAGAGACCCAGTACTTC. This gives the protein CASSPGPGQDFQETQYF. J is TRBJ2-5 and V is TRBV18, with 8 positions matching TRBD1. The CDR3 contains 17 residues. CDR1 and CDR2 (germline): KGHSH, LQKENI. Trimming took 2 bases from V and 1 from J; bases not matched to a gene: 9.

CDR3 sequence (DNA): TGTGCCAGCAGCTTCTATCCCAGCGCGCGGGGACAAGAGACCCAGTACTTC. Protein: CASSFYPSARGQETQYF. This chain connects TRBV7-2 to TRBJ2-5; tentatively, D is TRBD2 (6 bases). From germline, CDR1 is SGHTA and CDR2 FQGNSA. The CDR3 is 17 amino acids. The V gene lost 3 bases and the J gene lost 2 bases, with 19 bases spanning the gap.

The chain recombines TRBV28 with TRBJ2-7, with TRBD1 matching 7 bases. Germline CDR1 reads MDHEN; CDR2 reads SYDVKM. This CDR3 spans 14 amino acids. The J segment lost 5 bases and the V segment lost 5 bases, leaving 9 bases of the junction unmatched. CDR3 residues: CASSRTGVKNEQYF. Written as DNA, the CDR3 is TGTGCCAGCAGTAGAACAGGGGTTAAGAACGAGCAGTACTTC.

The chain links TRBV19 to TRBJ2-7; 10 nucleotides line up with TRBD2. The CDR3 contains 16 residues. The V and J ends lost 4 bases and 4 bases, in that order; junction bases with no gene match: 10. Germline loops: CDR1 LNHDA, CDR2 SQIVND (reference sequence). Here the CDR3 reads CASSTAGGPGAYEQYF. The CDR3 region has the DNA TGTGCCAGTAGTACAGCGGGAGGGCCTGGAGCTTACGAGCAGTACTTC.

The rearrangement joins TRBV6-1 to TRBJ1-3; possibly TRBD1 for D (6 bases). The CDR3 covers 17 residues. Deletions cut 0 bases from V and 0 bases from J, with 12 bases between. Per the germline V gene, CDR1 is MNHNS and CDR2 is SASEGT. CDR3 coding DNA: TGTGCCAGCAGTGAAGCGCGGCAGGGGAGCTCTGGAAACACCATATATTTT. Amino acid sequence: CASSEARQGSSGNTIYF.

The chain's CDR3 is CASSVETGERYTQYF. CDR3 coding DNA: TGCGCCAGCAGTGTAGAGACAGGGGAACGATATACGCAGTATTTT. V gene TRBV10-1 combines with J gene TRBJ2-3; 8 positions match TRBD1. The CDR3 extends over 15 amino acids. Germline CDR1 and CDR2: WNHNN and SYGVQD (reference sequence). J lost 7 bases, V lost 4 bases, and 10 bases had no gene match.

This clone came up once. The chain has TRBV7-3 and TRBJ2-2, with D tentatively TRBD2 (5 bases). The germline gives CDR1 SGHTA, CDR2 FQGTGA. This CDR3 is 14 amino acids long. Deletions cut 4 bases from V and 2 bases from J, with 8 bases between. The CDR3 DNA sequence: TGTGCCAGCAGCTCTACTAGTAACACCGGGGAGCTGTTTTTT. It codes for CASSSTSNTGELFF.

The V call is TRBV9, the J call TRBJ1-4; TRBD1 might be the D (6 bases). The CDR3 has 15 residues. Germline lookup yields CDR1 SGDLS and CDR2 YYNGEE. Trimming cost V 3 bases and J 2 bases, with 11 bases left between them. The CDR3 spells CASSAGQSTNEKLFF. DNA of the CDR3: TGTGCCAGCAGCGCAGGACAGTCGACTAATGAAAAACTGTTTTTT.

The CDR3 sequence: CASSLGGTDEAFF. The CDR3 DNA reads as TGCGCCAGCAGCCTAGGAGGTACGGATGAAGCTTTCTTT. V usage is TRBV5-1 and J usage is TRBJ1-1; D gene uncertain. The CDR3 sequence is 13 residues long. The V gene lost 4 bases and the J gene lost 7 bases, with 14 bases spanning the gap. The germline V gene encodes CDR1 SGHRS and CDR2 YFSETQ.

The rearrangement links TRBV5-4 to TRBJ2-7; 13 positions match TRBD2. V trimming: 4 bases; J trimming: 4 bases; junction bases outside the gene matches: 8. The germline CDR1 and CDR2 sequences are SGHNT and YYREEE (reference sequence). The length of the CDR3 is 16 residues. CDR3 in amino acids: CASSPGGLAGIYEQYF. The CDR3 DNA is TGTGCCAGCAGCCCGGGGGGACTAGCGGGGATATACGAGCAGTACTTC.

The table lists this clone with a few counts. The chain links TRBV21-1 to TRBJ1-2; the D call in the table, TRBD1, was not verified against the DNA. TRBV21-1 counts as a pseudogene. The CDR3 consists of 16 residues. This CDR3 is CASSNSGTAWDYGYTF. The DNA of the CDR3 is TGTGCCAGCAGCAATAGTGGGACAGCCTGGGACTATGGCTACACCTTC.

The chain links TRBV2 to TRBJ1-1; perhaps TRBD1 as D (5 bases). This CDR3 is 13 amino acids long. The ends were cut back, 9 bases at V and 0 bases at J, with 11 bases in the middle. The germline V gene encodes CDR1 SNHLY and CDR2 FYNNEI. The CDR3 DNA is TGTGCCAGTGAACAGGAGATGAACACTGAAGCTTTCTTT. This sequence encodes CASEQEMNTEAFF.

The chain has TRBV7-3 and TRBJ2-5, with 12 bases fitting TRBD2. Germline loops: CDR1 SGHTA, CDR2 FQGTGA. CDR3 length equals 16 residues. J lost 0 bases, V lost 6 bases, and 5 bases had no gene match. DNA for the CDR3: TGTGCCAGCAGTCCCTGGACTAGCGGGAACCAAGAGACCCAGTACTTC. Encoded protein: CASSPWTSGNQETQYF.

V gene TRBV5-8 combines with J gene TRBJ1-2; 7 nucleotides match TRBD1. The CDR3 runs to 17 residues. Trimming took 0 bases from V and 0 from J; bases not matched to a gene: 8. Germline V gives CDR1 SGHTS, CDR2 YDEGEE. This CDR3 reads CASSLATGNPANYGYTF. Written as DNA, the CDR3 is TGTGCCAGCAGCTTGGCGACAGGGAACCCCGCTAACTATGGCTACACCTTC.

The chain carries TRBV19 and TRBJ2-5, with 7 bases identical to TRBD2. The length of the CDR3 is 15 residues. Germline V gene sequence: CDR1 LNHDA, CDR2 SQIVND (reference sequence). Trimming cost V 4 bases and J 4 bases; bases outside gene matches: 9. In DNA, the CDR3 is TGTGCCAGTAGTAGGGGTGGGAGGGTATCAGAGACCCAGTACTTC. It translates to CASSRGGRVSETQYF.

The V and J genes are TRBV9 and TRBJ1-1; tentative D call: TRBD1 (6 bases). The V gene lost 1 base and the J gene lost 10 bases, with 29 bases spanning the gap. The CDR3 is made up of 18 amino acids. Germline V lookup: CDR1 SGDLS, CDR2 YYNGEE. CDR3 sequence: CASSVYPNGGLGGGRAFF. CDR3 sequence (DNA): TGTGCCAGCAGCGTATACCCAAATGGGGGACTAGGGGGGGGTCGAGCTTTCTTT.

The gene calls are TRBV4-2 and TRBJ2-4, with 8 nucleotides matching TRBD1. Germline V gene sequence: CDR1 LGHNA, CDR2 YNFKEQ. The CDR3 is made up of 17 amino acids. V lost 0 bases and J lost 2; bases outside the gene matches: 6. CDR3 sequence: CASSQEGGQGSKNIQYF. DNA of the CDR3: TGTGCCAGCAGCCAAGAGGGAGGACAGGGCTCCAAAAACATTCAGTACTTC.